Sequencing of this T cell receptor beta chain was carried out in a study of blood T cell repertoires in COVID-19. About the study: Nucleic acid was either cDNA or gDNA, and it came from T cells, B-cell-depleted T cells, or PBMCs.

The CDR3 loop spans 14 amino acids. Germline V gene sequence: CDR1 SNHLY, CDR2 FYNNEI. Deletions cut 4 bases from V and 9 bases from J, with 18 bases between. Source study methods: The assay estimated nucleated cells by amplifying reference gene primers. The repertoire was sequenced with immunoSEQ multiplex PCR; TCRdb's copy has only in-frame clones and lacks some. The DNA was the basis for D and trimming; V, J and clone size are from that table. Of 220,000 or so clones in the sample, around nine tenths were seen once. Seattle patients were enrolled during active infection and followed longitudinally.

What was sequenced was peripheral blood. The sequence came from a man aged 55-75 years with COVID-19, enrolled during active disease. The V gene is TRBV2, the J gene TRBJ2-5; D ambiguous. As DNA, the CDR3 is TGTGCCAGCAGTGGTGGGCTGGGTAAGGTAGCCCAGTACTTC. It is translated as CASSGGLGKVAQYF.